The clone carrying this T cell receptor (beta chain) was observed once. The entry originates in a study of blood T cell repertoires in COVID-19. Overall study context: Donors in the United States, Italy and Spain gave samples during acute or convalescent COVID-19. T cells, B-cell-depleted T cells, or PBMCs provided the cDNA or gDNA that served as material.

The CDR3 totals 15 residues. Original processing notes: Researchers report that nucleated cell counts were estimated from reference gene primer amplification. Assay: immunoSEQ multiplex PCR; the TCRdb copy retains only in-frame clones and omits some. V and J calls and clone size come straight from that table; D and trimming were deduced from the DNA. The table shows some 160,000 clones, with around 83% occurring only once. The rearrangement uses TRBV21-1 and TRBJ2-5; TRBD1 reflects the table's D call only, with no check against the DNA. TRBV21-1 is a pseudogene. Sequenced material: peripheral blood. The origin of this receptor is a woman in her seventies who had recovered from COVID-19. CDR3 bases: TGTGCCCCCGGGACAGGGGGCCCCCCAAAGGAGACCCAGTACTTC. It encodes CAPGTGGPPKETQYF.